The rows below give T cell receptor beta chains drawn from one sample of a study of blood T cell repertoires in COVID-19. Here immunoSEQ multiplex PCR was the method, and the copy in TCRdb shows in-frame clones only, minus some. This table has fewer than 350,000 clones, 80% to 85% appearing once. The sequenced sample was peripheral blood. The receptor source for this set is a woman aged 60-70 years with active or convalescent COVID-19. CDR3s include the opening cysteine and the closing phenylalanine or tryptophan. The order of the fields is clone size, D gene, V gene, J gene, CDR3 DNA, CDR3 protein. A D gene is named only where the DNA matches it firmly. Part of the rows lack a size; the others show once, few, many or a class for expanded clones.

.,TRBD1,TRBV6-5,TRBJ2-6,TGTGCCAGCACGCAGGGGGCCACTGGGGCCAACGTCCTGACTTTC,CASTQGATGANVLTF
few,.,TRBV12-3/TRBV12-4,TRBJ1-1,TGTGCCAGCAGTTTAAACGGTTACACTGAAGCTTTCTTT,CASSLNGYTEAFF
.,TRBD1,TRBV5-1,TRBJ1-6,TGCGCCAGCAGCGCGGACAGGGCTGGGTATTCACCCCTCCACTTT,CASSADRAGYSPLHF
.,TRBD1,TRBV23-1,TRBJ1-1,TGCGCCAGCAGTCTCGGGACAGGGTTGGCTGGTGAAGCTTTCTTT,CASSLGTGLAGEAFF
.,TRBD1,TRBV5-8,TRBJ1-5,TGTGCCAGCAGCTTGGGGGACAGGGGCGTCAGGCAGCCCCAGCATTTT,CASSLGDRGVRQPQHF
.,.,TRBV6-6,TRBJ2-7,TGTGCCAGCAGTCGACTGACAGGGAGGTTTTCCTACGAGCAGTACTTC,CASSRLTGRFSYEQYF
.,TRBD1,TRBV6-5,TRBJ2-3,TGTGCCAGCAGTTCAAGTGAGGGGGCGGGCACAGATACGCAGTATTTT,CASSSSEGAGTDTQYF
.,.,TRBV7-9,TRBJ2-1,TGTGCCAGCAGCTCCACCATCACAGGGTACAATGAGCAGTTCTTC,CASSSTITGYNEQFF
.,.,TRBV12-3/TRBV12-4,TRBJ1-3,TGTGCCAGCAGTTCCAGGGGCGCAAACACCATATATTTT,CASSSRGANTIYF
.,TRBD1,TRBV29-1,TRBJ1-1,TGCAGCGTTGCTGGACAGGGGTCCACTGAAGCTTTCTTT,CSVAGQGSTEAFF
.,TRBD2,TRBV10-3,TRBJ2-2,TGTGCCATCAGTGAGTCTCCTAGCGGGGGGACGAACACCGGGGAGCTGTTTTTT,CAISESPSGGTNTGELFF
.,TRBD1,TRBV19,TRBJ2-5,TGTGCCAGTACCCCAAACCGGGACAGGGAGACCCAGTACTTC,CASTPNRDRETQYF
.,.,TRBV23-1,TRBJ1-4,TGCGCCAGCAGTCTGGGGGGGACTAATGAAAAACTGTTTTTT,CASSLGGTNEKLFF